The entry below describes one T cell receptor beta chain. No antigen is known for it. A much larger clonotype is one base distant, so this may be a read error. The CDR3 extends over 11 amino acids. V was shortened by 4 bases and J by 3 bases, with 7 bases between the two germline ends. Germline assignment: CDR1 SQVTM and CDR2 ANQGSEA. Preparation of the TCRbeta library used unique molecular identifiers. TCRdb reprocessed the PCR reads with MiXCR, giving one entry per CDR3 protein. The sample has over 450,000 distinct CDR3 sequences, about 11% seen once. This sample was taken from a study of T-cell reconstitution after alpha-beta-depleted transplantation in children. General study findings and limits: The main origin of T-cell counts and diversity one year after transplant was newly produced T cells. Approximately two months post-transplant, alpha-beta T cells reportedly originated from several hundred expanded graft clones. After transplant, high TCRbeta diversity at day 60 in some patients arose from surviving recipient T cells and thymic progenitors.

Source: PBMCs, taken before TCRalphabeta/CD19-depleted stem cell transplant. The clonotype was recovered from a child aged 2-15 years with inherited bone marrow failure, due to receive a stem cell transplant. J is TRBJ2-7 and V is TRBV29-1; D is undetermined. CDR3: CSVVVGYEQYF. Written as DNA, the CDR3 is TGCAGCGTTGTTGTGGGCTACGAGCAGTACTTC.